These 14 T cell receptor beta chains were sequenced from one sample in a study of CD8+ T cells in alopecia areata. The sequencing template was cDNA reverse transcribed from extracted RNA. Data came from immunoSEQ multiplex PCR; TCRdb stores just in-frame clones and leaves some out. The record shows around 290,000 clones for this sample, with no singletons present. Using CD4, CD8alpha, NKG2D, NKG2ACE and other markers, pooled cutaneous lymph node cells were sorted. Sequencing used CD4+ T cells sorted from a lymph node. All receptors come from a C3H/HeJ mouse with alopecia areata. Mice of this strain are of MHC haplotype H2-k.

Points on this clone: Gene names are mouse gene names. The CDR3 end lies 4 residues beyond the end of the read and is filled in from the germline J gene. V gene TRBV5 combines with J gene TRBJ1-2, with 8 bases matching TRBD1. This CDR3 region has 15 residues. The germline gives CDR1 LGHNA, CDR2 YNLKQL (reference sequence). V lost 3 bases to trimming and J lost 3 bases; unmatched junction nucleotides: 6. CDR3 loop: CASSQWTGWDSDYTF. The sequenced CDR3 bases are TGTGCCAGCAGCCAGTGGACAGGGTGGGACTCC.

This clone was seen only a few times. Mouse gene names apply. Other nucleotide sequences in the sample specify the same CDR3. Incomplete CDR3 DNA: TGTGCCAGCAGAGGACAGTATGCT. Translating it yields CASRGQYA. The full CDR3 reads CASRGQYAEQFF. The rearrangement uses TRBV19 and TRBJ2-1; D perhaps matches TRBD1 (6 bases). The CDR3 is cut off 4 residues early in the read; its end comes from the germline J gene. V lost 5 bases, J lost 4 bases, and 7 bases lay in between. The CDR3 has 12 amino acids. Per germline, CDR1 FNHDT and CDR2 SITEND (reference sequence).

This clone occurred a few times. The gene names here belong to mouse. The CDR3 here is CASRTGLNSDYTF. CDR3 DNA (partial): TGTGCCAGCAGGACAGGATTAAACTCC. The chain carries TRBV12-1 and TRBJ1-2; 7 bases match TRBD1. The CDR3 end lies 4 residues beyond the end of the read and is filled in from the germline J gene. The V gene end was trimmed by 6 bases and the J gene end by 1 base; junction bases not matched to a gene: 4. Germline V gene sequence: CDR1 SGHSN, CDR2 HYEKVE. This CDR3 has 13 amino acids. The variable domain in full, completed from reference TRBV12-1 and TRBJ1-2, reads DSGVVQSPRHIIKEKGGRSVLTCIPISGHSNVVWYQQTLGKELKFLIQHYEKVERDKGFLPSRFSVQQFDDYHSEMNMSALELEDSAMYFCASRTGLNSDYTFGSGTRLLVI.

With regard to this clone: The listed genes are named as in mouse. The read terminates 4 residues before the CDR3 end, so the remaining end is supplied by the germline J gene. The chain recombines TRBV13-3 with TRBJ2-4; TRBD1 is a possible D gene (6 bases). The germline gives CDR1 NNHDY, CDR2 SYVADS. The CDR3 sequence is 14 residues long. V shed 0 bases and J shed 3 bases, with 8 bases lying between them. CDR3 protein: CASSDAGQQNTLYF. Incomplete CDR3 DNA: TGTGCCAGCAGTGATGCAGGACAGCAAAAC.

Note on this clone: Genes and germline come from the mouse. The CDR3 is cut off 4 residues early in the read; its end comes from the germline J gene. The genes are TRBV2 and TRBJ1-2, with D unclear. V lost 2 bases and J lost 1, with 5 bases in between. Germline V gene data show CDR1 as LGHNA and CDR2 as YSYQKL. The CDR3 loop spans 13 amino acids. The sequenced CDR3 bases are TGTGCCAGCAGCCAACAGGAAAACTCC. The encoded protein is CASSQQENS. The complete CDR3 reads CASSQQENSDYTF.

Note on this clone: The listed genes are named as in mouse. The sequenced fragment ends 3 residues before the CDR3 boundary, so the rest is inferred from the germline J gene. This chain links TRBV19 with TRBJ1-6; maybe TRBD1 (6 bases). TRBJ1-6 belongs to the ORF category, with a function that is uncertain. In germline, CDR1 is FNHDT, CDR2 SITEND (reference sequence). The CDR3 sequence is 12 residues long. Trimming pared 8 bases from V and 4 bases from J, leaving 7 bases between. The CDR3 region is CASRGYNSPLYF. The sequenced part of the CDR3 DNA is TGTGCCAGTAGGGGGTATAATTCGCCC.

This clone was found a few times. Gene names denote mouse genes. The CDR3 end lies 4 residues beyond the end of the read and is filled in from the germline J gene. This rearrangement joins TRBV13-3 to TRBJ2-4; possibly TRBD1 for D (6 bases). The CDR3 totals 12 residues. Germline V gene data show CDR1 as NNHDY and CDR2 as SYVADS. The CDR3 protein is CASSGTVNTLYF. The covered CDR3 bases are TGTGCCAGCAGTGGGACAGTAAAC.

Comments on this clone: Genes and germline come from the mouse. The CDR3 extends 4 residues past the end of the read, so its final part is completed from the germline J gene. The genes are TRBV19 and TRBJ2-1; 9 nucleotides match TRBD2. Germline CDR1 is FNHDT and CDR2 is SITEND (reference sequence). V lost 7 bases, J lost 5 bases, and 1 base stayed unmatched. The CDR3 loop spans 12 amino acids. The chain's CDR3 is CASRDWDAEQFF. The DNA read from the CDR3 is TGTGCCAGCCGGGACTGGGATGCT.

Concerning this clone itself: Genes and germline are mouse. The CDR3 end falls 4 residues outside the read, so it is completed with the germline J gene. The gene calls are TRBV31 and TRBJ2-3; the match to TRBD2 covers 7 bases. CDR1 GKSSPN and CDR2 SITVG come from the germline V gene. With 0 bases clipped from V and 2 bases from J, the junction kept 5 bases outside the gene matches. This CDR3 has 15 residues. Partial CDR3 DNA: TGTGCCTGGAGTCTTGGGGGGTCTGTTGCAGAA. This codes for CAWSLGGSVAE. The whole CDR3 protein reads CAWSLGGSVAETLYF.

The table lists this clone with many counts. Mouse germline and gene names are used. The CDR3 end falls 4 residues outside the read, so it is completed with the germline J gene. The J gene is TRBJ2-1, the V gene TRBV13-1; D perhaps matches TRBD1 (6 bases). The V end lost 3 bases, the J end lost 0 bases, and 7 bases lay between the germline ends. CDR1 and CDR2 from the germline V gene are NSHNY and SYGAGN. The CDR3 spans 14 residues. CDR3 DNA, as far as it was read: TGTGCCAGCAGTGGGGACAATAACTATGCT. This sequence encodes CASSGDNNYA. The full CDR3 sequence reads CASSGDNNYAEQFF.

Details on this clone: The germline and genes are mouse ones. The read terminates 4 residues before the CDR3 end, so the remaining end is supplied by the germline J gene. In the same sample, other DNA sequences code for this CDR3. This chain connects TRBV1 to TRBJ2-1; either TRBD1 or TRBD2 may supply D (5 bases each). Germline CDR1 reads NSQYPW; CDR2 reads LRSPGD (reference sequence). V was pared by 1 base and J by 3 bases, with 7 bases between. The CDR3 extends over 14 amino acids. The CDR3 sequence is CTCSAGGSYAEQFF. The covered CDR3 bases are TGCACCTGCAGTGCAGGGGGCTCCTATGCT. Using reference TRBV1 and TRBJ2-1 for the parts outside the CDR3, the full variable domain is VTLLEQNPRWRLVPRGQAVNLRCILKNSQYPWMSWYQQDLQKQLQWLFTLRSPGDKEVKSLPGADYLATRVTDTELRLQVANMSQGRTLYCTCSAGGSYAEQFFGPGTRLTVL.

This clone has a handful of counts. The listed genes are named as in mouse. Sequencing ends 4 residues short of the CDR3 end; the germline J gene provides the rest. This chain connects TRBV3 to TRBJ2-7, with TRBD1 as a possible D gene (6 bases). This CDR3 is 15 amino acids long. Germline V gene data show CDR1 as SNHLY and CDR2 as FYNGKV (reference sequence). The V gene lost 2 bases and the J gene lost 0 bases, with 11 bases spanning the gap. CDR3 DNA (partial): TGTGCCAGCAGCTTACCGGGACAAAGCTCCTAT. It codes for CASSLPGQSSY. The full-length CDR3 reads as CASSLPGQSSYEQYF.

As to this clone: Each gene name is a mouse one. The sequence runs out 4 residues before the end of the CDR3; the remainder is reconstructed from the germline J gene. The chain recombines TRBV14 with TRBJ1-2, with 11 bases fitting TRBD1. The junction had 6 bases not matched to a gene; V was cut back by 5 bases and J by 0 bases. Germline assignment: CDR1 SGHDT and CDR2 FRDEAV. The CDR3 is made up of 16 amino acids. This CDR3 is CASSPGTGGANSDYTF. CDR3 bases read: TGTGCCAGCAGCCCCGGGACAGGGGGAGCAAACTCC.

This clone was recorded a few times. Mouse gene names and germline throughout. The CDR3 end lies 4 residues beyond the end of the read and is filled in from the germline J gene. The rearrangement links TRBV1 to TRBJ2-7, with 7 positions matching TRBD1. The V gene's germline CDR1 is NSQYPW and CDR2 LRSPGD (reference sequence). This CDR3 comprises 16 residues. The V gene end was trimmed by 1 base and the J gene end by 2 bases; junction bases not matched to a gene: 8. Partial CDR3 DNA: TGCACCTGCAGTGCAGCCGGGACAGAAAAACCCTAT. It codes for CTCSAAGTEKPY. The whole CDR3 protein reads CTCSAAGTEKPYEQYF.